This entry describes one T cell receptor beta chain. These data come from a study of OX40 agonist ivuxolimab in advanced cancers. This CDR3 spans 16 amino acids. Per germline, CDR1 GTSNPN and CDR2 SVGIG (reference sequence). The V gene lost 2 bases and the J gene lost 7 bases, with 23 bases spanning the gap. Sequencing used immunoSEQ multiplex PCR; TCRdb keeps in-frame clones, though not all of them. The sample records about 21,000 clones, about four fifths being singletons. The sequencing used CD4+ or CD8+ T cells sorted from blood, collected in a trial of the OX40 agonist ivuxolimab. The rearrangement uses TRBV30 and TRBJ2-5; possibly TRBD2 for D (6 bases). This clonotype originated in an adult with an advanced solid tumor such as melanoma, head and neck, liver or kidney cancer. The CDR3 nucleotides are TGTGCCTGGAGTACCCAGGCGGACTACCTCCAGAGGACCCAGTACTTC. This translates into CAWSTQADYLQRTQYF.